This T cell receptor (beta chain) derives from a study of T cell responses to AZD1222 COVID-19 vaccine. Sequenced by immunoSEQ multiplex PCR; TCRdb stores in-frame clones only, minus some. Among 130,000 to 150,000 clones listed, roughly 92% were seen once. Trimming pared 4 bases from V and 8 bases from J, leaving 15 bases between. The length of the CDR3 is 14 residues. The germline V gene encodes CDR1 SGHTA and CDR2 FQGTGA. The chain recombines TRBV7-3 with TRBJ2-1; perhaps TRBD2 as D (7 bases). Sequencing used peripheral blood, obtained on day 0 of AZD1222 vaccination. The receptor's source is an adult in good health. CDR3 loop: CASSSTGGGDEQFF. The DNA of the CDR3 is TGTGCCAGCAGCTCCACAGGCGGGGGCGATGAGCAGTTCTTC.